This T cell receptor (beta chain) was sequenced for a study of spatial heterogeneity in lung cancer (dated 2019 in TCRdb). About the investigation overall: More beta-chain than alpha-chain transcripts were consistently detected, likely reflecting higher beta-chain transcript abundance. In the raw uncorrected reads, each unique combination of TCR and UMI appeared more than ten times on average. In non-small cell lung cancer, the study made a quantitative comparison of TCR alpha and beta repertoires among multiple tumor regions, matched nontumor lung and blood. Nonsynonymous mutation counts, determined by whole-exome sequencing of tumor tissue, were related to features of the TCR repertoire. At surgery, both alpha and beta chains were TCR-sequenced in under 250 tumor regions, 64 matched nontumor lung samples and 56 PBMC samples. What the work shows at the level of the full study, not this receptor alone: Ubiquitous expanded tumor TCRs were found in blood more often at tumor resection than at routine follow-up. Additional single-cell paired TCR alpha and beta sequencing was considered necessary to confirm, at a functional level, the hypothesis that regional TCRs recognize regional mutations.

Receptor libraries were prepared by 5' RACE. Sequencing relied on a NextSeq 500. The TCR library protocol attached a unique molecular identifier to each TCR cDNA molecule to allow correction of PCR and sequencing errors. Processing in the source paper ran as follows. Decombinator tools were used for TCR identification, UMI-based error correction and CDR3 extraction. Expanded TCRs were defined as those above a frequency of 2 per 1,000, corresponding to the top 1% of the tumor frequency distribution. Each repertoire was subsampled 100 times to 5,000 TCRs, after which Renyi diversity was computed with the R vegan package. CDR3 similarity networks were built from amino acid triplet string-kernel similarity, with CDR3s being connected when pairwise similarity was above 0.82. TCRdb took the public reads, trimmed them with fastp at Q25, ran MiXCR for clone calling and kept in-frame beta chains. Rows with one shared CDR3 protein collapse into an entry with the most common genes and DNA. The V and J calls and clone size come from TCRdb's table, not from the authors' own analysis. This sample holds about 14,000 distinct CDR3 sequences; around 10% were observed only once. The leading ten clones occupy 25% to 30% of the sample.

The germline ends are 14 bases apart after V is trimmed by 6 bases and J by 5 bases. The CDR3 numbers 14 residues from cysteine through phenylalanine. CDR3 DNA only is kept here, 42 bases in frame from base 1. Looking up the germline V gene yields CDR1 MDHEN and CDR2 SYDVKM. Per the publication, the time point label means: sample taken at primary tumor resection. For TCR sequencing, whole RNA was extracted from tumor and nontumor lung tissue, or from cryopreserved PBMC samples, and no cell sorting was done. Samples were obtained from around 72 patients with early-stage, untreated non-small cell lung cancer from the lung TRACERx cohort. Only patients for whom sufficient RNA was available from at least two tumor regions were selected for TCR sequencing. This clonotype was detected ten times or more. This clone's antigen is unknown. The sample holds no much larger clone one base away, and base qualities are not on file.

In this chain, TRBV28 is recombined with TRBJ1-5, and perhaps TRBD1 as D gene, on 5 matching bases. The sequencing here drew on PBMCs, taken at surgery. The TCR originated in a male donor with early-stage non-small cell lung cancer. The sequenced DNA: TGTGCCAGCAGCCTGGGGGGAGGGCATCAGCCCCAGCATTTT. This is translated as CASSLGGGHQPQHF.